The clone carrying this T cell receptor beta chain was found once. Its antigen is undetermined. Trimming took 6 bases from V and 8 from J; bases not matched to a gene: 5. The CDR3 is 11 amino acids. From germline, CDR1 is GTSNPN and CDR2 SVGIG (reference sequence). These data belong to a study of T cell responses to AZD1222 COVID-19 vaccine. Broader study findings: Targeting of unmutated variant regions was reportedly seen in nearly half of spike-specific TCRs. In all cases, repertoires were sampled only after the peak T cell response.

Analyses pooled second doses at about 4 or about 12 weeks. The repertoire was sequenced with immunoSEQ multiplex PCR; TCRdb's copy has only in-frame clones and lacks some. Counted here are some 39,000 clones, roughly 88% occurring once; the ten biggest clones make up about a third. The genes are TRBV30 and TRBJ1-2; 8 bases fit TRBD1. The sample consisted of peripheral blood, taken 28 days after the second AZD1222 dose. The TCR originated in an adult who received the AZD1222 COVID-19 vaccine. The CDR3 bases are TGTGCCTGCCAGGGGGCTCGGGGCTACACCTTC. The encoded protein is CACQGARGYTF.